Detailed here is one T cell receptor (beta chain). These data are taken from a study of blood T cell repertoires in COVID-19. At the level of the study: Italy, Spain and the United States were the sources of the convalescent and acute COVID-19 samples. From T cells, B-cell-depleted T cells, or PBMCs came the material, which was cDNA or gDNA.

Original processing methods: Counts of nucleated cells, estimated from reference gene primer amplification, were obtained. Method: immunoSEQ multiplex PCR; TCRdb's copy keeps in-frame clones and lacks some. V and J calls and clone size are copied from that table; D and trimming were computed from the DNA. Of 130,000 or so clones listed, about 88% are singletons. CDR3 size: 13 residues. Per germline, CDR1 GTSNPN and CDR2 SVGIG (reference sequence). The sequencing input was peripheral blood. This chain links TRBV30 with TRBJ2-3; D gene unclear. This sequence originates from a woman at least 80 years old with acute or convalescent COVID-19. The CDR3, as DNA: TGTGCTGGCCACACCGAAGACACAGATACGCAGTATTTT. This translates into CAGHTEDTDTQYF.